These T cell receptor beta chains were read from a single sample in a study of long-term antiretroviral therapy in people with HIV. Assay: immunoSEQ multiplex PCR; the TCRdb copy retains only in-frame clones and omits some. The sample holds about 37,000 clones; less than 90% are singletons and the top ten take 5.5% to 6.5%. The material sequenced was unsorted PBMCs, taken 1 year after starting antiretroviral therapy. These receptors came from a young man with HIV. The CDR3 runs from the conserved cysteine through the conserved F or W. A D gene is named only where the DNA matches it firmly. Expanded clones are given a class, and other clones once, few, many or no size at all.

clone size: .; V gene: TRBV18; D gene: .; J gene: TRBJ2-5; CDR3 protein: CASSHPTDRVQGTQYF; CDR3 DNA: TGTGCCAGCTCACATCCGACGGACAGAGTCCAAGGGACCCAGTACTTC
clone size: .; V gene: TRBV6-5; D gene: .; J gene: TRBJ1-2; CDR3 protein: CASSYREKNYGYTF; CDR3 DNA: TGTGCCAGCAGTTACCGAGAGAAAAACTATGGCTACACCTTC
clone size: .; V gene: TRBV28; D gene: TRBD1; J gene: TRBJ1-2; CDR3 protein: CASSTDRESNNYGYTF; CDR3 DNA: TGTGCCAGCAGCACTGACAGGGAGAGTAACAACTATGGCTACACCTTC
clone size: .; V gene: TRBV13; D gene: TRBD2; J gene: TRBJ2-5; CDR3 protein: CASSRGGGETQYF; CDR3 DNA: TGTGCCAGCAGCCGGGGGGGCGGGGAGACCCAGTACTTC
clone size: .; V gene: TRBV11-1; D gene: .; J gene: TRBJ1-1; CDR3 protein: CASSLMNTEAFF; CDR3 DNA: TGTGCCAGCAGCTTAATGAACACTGAAGCTTTCTTT
clone size: .; V gene: TRBV5-6; D gene: .; J gene: TRBJ2-1; CDR3 protein: CASSLGWGPGEQFF; CDR3 DNA: TGTGCCAGCAGCTTGGGCTGGGGACCTGGCGAGCAGTTCTTC
clone size: .; V gene: TRBV6-5; D gene: .; J gene: TRBJ1-4; CDR3 protein: CASSYDLMGEKLFF; CDR3 DNA: TGTGCCAGCAGTTACGATCTTATGGGGGAAAAACTGTTTTTT
clone size: .; V gene: TRBV28; D gene: TRBD2; J gene: TRBJ2-1; CDR3 protein: CASSFGLSGLTRNEQFF; CDR3 DNA: TGTGCCAGCAGTTTTGGTCTTAGCGGGCTCACCCGCAATGAGCAGTTCTTC
clone size: once; V gene: TRBV9; D gene: .; J gene: TRBJ1-1; CDR3 protein: CASSTGSTEAFF; CDR3 DNA: TGTGCCAGCAGCACAGGGTCGACTGAAGCTTTCTTT
clone size: few; V gene: TRBV27; D gene: .; J gene: TRBJ1-2; CDR3 protein: CASSVGLSYGYTF; CDR3 DNA: TGTGCCAGCTCAGTAGGCCTTTCCTATGGCTACACCTTC
clone size: .; V gene: TRBV4-3; D gene: .; J gene: TRBJ2-7; CDR3 protein: CASSQEVAGYEQYF; CDR3 DNA: TGCGCCAGCAGCCAAGAGGTAGCTGGCTACGAGCAGTACTTC
clone size: once; V gene: TRBV9; D gene: TRBD1; J gene: TRBJ1-1; CDR3 protein: CASSVGQGMNTEAFF; CDR3 DNA: TGTGCCAGCAGCGTGGGACAGGGGATGAACACTGAAGCTTTCTTT
clone size: .; V gene: TRBV11-3; D gene: .; J gene: TRBJ1-1; CDR3 protein: CASSFGGTEAFF; CDR3 DNA: TGTGCCAGCAGCTTCGGGGGCACTGAAGCTTTCTTT
clone size: .; V gene: TRBV15; D gene: TRBD2; J gene: TRBJ2-2; CDR3 protein: CATSEGLAGGGGTGELFF; CDR3 DNA: TGTGCCACCAGCGAGGGACTAGCGGGAGGGGGGGGCACCGGGGAGCTGTTTTTT
clone size: .; V gene: TRBV18; D gene: TRBD2; J gene: TRBJ2-7; CDR3 protein: CASSPGLAGSSSYEQYF; CDR3 DNA: TGTGCCAGCTCACCGGGACTAGCGGGATCGAGCTCCTACGAGCAGTACTTC
clone size: .; V gene: TRBV5-1; D gene: TRBD1; J gene: TRBJ1-5; CDR3 protein: CASSLSPTGNQPQHF; CDR3 DNA: TGCGCCAGCAGCTTGAGTCCGACAGGGAATCAGCCCCAGCATTTT
clone size: .; V gene: TRBV7-3; D gene: .; J gene: TRBJ2-1; CDR3 protein: CASSLLSNEQFF; CDR3 DNA: TGTGCCAGCAGCTTACTCAGCAATGAGCAGTTCTTC
clone size: .; V gene: TRBV28; D gene: .; J gene: TRBJ2-3; CDR3 protein: CASSSGTALSTDTQYF; CDR3 DNA: TGTGCCAGCAGCTCTGGGACCGCCCTATCCACAGATACGCAGTATTTT
clone size: once; V gene: TRBV4-3; D gene: TRBD2; J gene: TRBJ2-7; CDR3 protein: CASSQDLTSGYAYEQYF; CDR3 DNA: TGCGCCAGCAGCCAAGATCTAACTAGCGGGTATGCCTACGAGCAGTACTTC
clone size: .; V gene: TRBV4-3; D gene: .; J gene: TRBJ1-1; CDR3 protein: CASSQAHTNTEAFF; CDR3 DNA: TGCGCCAGCAGCCAAGCTCATACGAACACTGAAGCTTTCTTT
clone size: .; V gene: TRBV5-6; D gene: TRBD2; J gene: TRBJ2-7; CDR3 protein: CASSPEGLAAPSYEQYF; CDR3 DNA: TGTGCCAGCAGCCCGGAGGGACTAGCGGCCCCCTCCTACGAGCAGTACTTC
clone size: .; V gene: TRBV19; D gene: .; J gene: TRBJ2-7; CDR3 protein: CASSTTGYYEQYF; CDR3 DNA: TGTGCCAGTAGTACGACAGGCTACTACGAGCAGTACTTC
clone size: few; V gene: TRBV19; D gene: TRBD1; J gene: TRBJ2-2; CDR3 protein: CASMTRDRGTGELFF; CDR3 DNA: TGTGCCAGTATGACTAGGGACAGGGGAACCGGGGAGCTGTTTTTT
clone size: .; V gene: TRBV7-2; D gene: .; J gene: TRBJ2-7; CDR3 protein: CASSLGRRAEQYF; CDR3 DNA: TGTGCCAGCAGCTTAGGACGGCGGGCCGAGCAGTACTTC
clone size: .; V gene: TRBV19; D gene: .; J gene: TRBJ2-5; CDR3 protein: CASGALGETQYF; CDR3 DNA: TGTGCCAGTGGGGCTCTGGGAGAGACCCAGTACTTC
clone size: .; V gene: TRBV19; D gene: TRBD1; J gene: TRBJ1-5; CDR3 protein: CASSIGTGWSNQPQHF; CDR3 DNA: TGTGCCAGTAGTATAGGGACAGGGTGGAGCAATCAGCCCCAGCATTTT
clone size: .; V gene: TRBV28; D gene: .; J gene: TRBJ2-7; CDR3 protein: CASSLEGLENGEQYF; CDR3 DNA: TGTGCCAGCAGTTTAGAGGGGTTGGAAAATGGGGAGCAGTACTTC
clone size: .; V gene: TRBV2; D gene: TRBD1; J gene: TRBJ1-2; CDR3 protein: CASSGGQGWDGYTF; CDR3 DNA: TGTGCCAGCAGTGGAGGACAGGGGTGGGACGGCTACACCTTC
clone size: .; V gene: TRBV5-1; D gene: TRBD1; J gene: TRBJ2-1; CDR3 protein: CASSLYGTGGREQFF; CDR3 DNA: TGCGCCAGCAGCTTGTACGGGACAGGGGGCCGGGAGCAGTTCTTC
clone size: .; V gene: TRBV29-1; D gene: .; J gene: TRBJ2-1; CDR3 protein: CSVRTAPPFF; CDR3 DNA: TGCAGCGTTCGGACTGCCCCTCCCTTCTTC
clone size: .; V gene: TRBV6-5; D gene: TRBD1; J gene: TRBJ1-2; CDR3 protein: CASSTQTGGGDGYTF; CDR3 DNA: TGTGCCAGCAGTACCCAGACAGGGGGGGGTGATGGCTACACCTTC
clone size: few; V gene: TRBV11-2; D gene: .; J gene: TRBJ1-2; CDR3 protein: CASSLDGSGRPGYTF; CDR3 DNA: TGTGCCAGCAGCTTAGACGGCAGCGGTCGTCCTGGCTACACCTTC
clone size: once; V gene: TRBV28; D gene: .; J gene: TRBJ2-1; CDR3 protein: CASSTHTVNEQFF; CDR3 DNA: TGTGCCAGCAGTACCCATACAGTAAATGAGCAGTTCTTC
clone size: once; V gene: TRBV6-5; D gene: TRBD2; J gene: TRBJ2-1; CDR3 protein: CASSYSWRGGPDEQFF; CDR3 DNA: TGTGCCAGCAGTTACTCTTGGCGGGGGGGCCCCGATGAGCAGTTCTTC
clone size: .; V gene: TRBV15; D gene: .; J gene: TRBJ2-7; CDR3 protein: CATSRPGSVYEQYF; CDR3 DNA: TGTGCCACCAGCCGACCCGGGTCAGTCTACGAGCAGTACTTC
clone size: .; V gene: TRBV11-2; D gene: .; J gene: TRBJ1-3; CDR3 protein: CASSFQPPSSGNTIYF; CDR3 DNA: TGTGCCAGCAGCTTCCAGCCCCCAAGCTCTGGAAACACCATATATTTT
clone size: .; V gene: TRBV7-6; D gene: .; J gene: TRBJ1-1; CDR3 protein: CASSLVMGAVTEAFF; CDR3 DNA: TGTGCCAGCAGCTTAGTGATGGGGGCAGTCACTGAAGCTTTCTTT
clone size: .; V gene: TRBV7-2; D gene: .; J gene: TRBJ1-2; CDR3 protein: CASSPSEGGYTF; CDR3 DNA: TGTGCCAGCAGCCCCTCGGAGGGGGGCTACACCTTC
clone size: once; V gene: TRBV7-3; D gene: .; J gene: TRBJ2-2; CDR3 protein: CASSSTNTGELFF; CDR3 DNA: TGTGCCAGCAGTTCCACGAACACCGGGGAGCTGTTTTTT
clone size: once; V gene: TRBV5-6; D gene: .; J gene: TRBJ2-7; CDR3 protein: CASSLGRRHSYEQYF; CDR3 DNA: TGTGCCAGCAGCTTGGGGCGGAGACACTCCTACGAGCAGTACTTC
clone size: .; V gene: TRBV14; D gene: .; J gene: TRBJ1-2; CDR3 protein: CASSQSSDGVYGYTF; CDR3 DNA: TGTGCCAGCAGCCAATCGTCCGACGGAGTCTATGGCTACACCTTC
clone size: .; V gene: TRBV2; D gene: TRBD2; J gene: TRBJ2-4; CDR3 protein: CASSLPLAGGPLDAKNIQYF; CDR3 DNA: TGTGCCAGCAGTCTTCCTCTAGCGGGAGGGCCTTTGGACGCCAAAAACATTCAGTACTTC
clone size: .; V gene: TRBV7-8; D gene: .; J gene: TRBJ2-7; CDR3 protein: CASSLALTAEYEQYF; CDR3 DNA: TGTGCCAGCAGCTTAGCGCTTACCGCAGAGTACGAGCAGTACTTC
clone size: .; V gene: TRBV9; D gene: .; J gene: TRBJ1-2; CDR3 protein: CASSARGDLNYGYTF; CDR3 DNA: TGTGCCAGCAGCGCGAGGGGGGACCTTAACTATGGCTACACCTTC
clone size: .; V gene: TRBV10-3; D gene: .; J gene: TRBJ1-1; CDR3 protein: CAISESLAVNTEAFF; CDR3 DNA: TGTGCCATCAGTGAGTCATTGGCAGTGAACACTGAAGCTTTCTTT
clone size: .; V gene: TRBV5-3; D gene: TRBD2; J gene: TRBJ2-5; CDR3 protein: CARSEGALAGVRETQYF; CDR3 DNA: TGTGCCAGAAGCGAAGGGGCACTAGCGGGGGTCAGGGAGACCCAGTACTTC
clone size: .; V gene: TRBV5-1; D gene: .; J gene: TRBJ2-7; CDR3 protein: CASSQTGFSYEQYF; CDR3 DNA: TGCGCCAGCAGCCAAACGGGGTTTTCTTACGAGCAGTACTTC
clone size: .; V gene: TRBV2; D gene: TRBD1; J gene: TRBJ2-2; CDR3 protein: CASSEADRGRGTGELFF; CDR3 DNA: TGTGCCAGCAGTGAAGCAGACAGGGGGCGAGGTACCGGGGAGCTGTTTTTT
clone size: few; V gene: TRBV27; D gene: TRBD1; J gene: TRBJ1-1; CDR3 protein: CASSLDRQGTLEAFF; CDR3 DNA: TGTGCCAGCAGTCTCGACCGACAGGGAACCTTGGAAGCTTTCTTT
clone size: .; V gene: TRBV7-6; D gene: TRBD1; J gene: TRBJ2-7; CDR3 protein: CASSLEGQGSYEQYF; CDR3 DNA: TGTGCCAGCAGCTTAGAGGGACAGGGCTCCTACGAGCAGTACTTC
clone size: few; V gene: TRBV2; D gene: .; J gene: TRBJ2-7; CDR3 protein: CASSEYREKGEQYF; CDR3 DNA: TGTGCCAGCAGTGAATATCGGGAGAAGGGCGAGCAGTACTTC
clone size: once; V gene: TRBV5-1; D gene: TRBD2; J gene: TRBJ2-3; CDR3 protein: CASSLRRGGQDTQYF; CDR3 DNA: TGCGCCAGCAGCTTGAGGCGGGGGGGCCAAGATACGCAGTATTTT
clone size: .; V gene: TRBV7-9; D gene: .; J gene: TRBJ1-1; CDR3 protein: CASSSDRNWMDTEAFF; CDR3 DNA: TGTGCCAGCAGCTCAGACAGGAATTGGATGGACACTGAAGCTTTCTTT
clone size: large; V gene: TRBV6-5; D gene: .; J gene: TRBJ2-7; CDR3 protein: CASIGAAYEQYF; CDR3 DNA: TGTGCCAGCATCGGGGCGGCCTACGAGCAGTACTTC